The present T cell receptor beta chain was sequenced within a study of cytomegalovirus exposure and HLA in healthy donors. Study-level points and caveats: It was likely that a cluster of highly shared sequence variants was a sequencing artifact. Further analysis was carried out later, and it showed several of the most significant clusters appearing linked to common viral pathogens.

Germline V gives CDR1 SGHVS, CDR2 FQNEAQ. CDR3 length: 12 amino acids. Trimming took off 5 bases at V and 1 base at J, with 4 bases between the two ends. A multiplex PCR was run with 60 Vbeta primers and 13 Jbeta primers. Method: immunoSEQ multiplex PCR; TCRdb's copy keeps in-frame clones and lacks some. The table lists some 170,000 clones, about four fifths of them singletons. Turning to this clone: Antigen: not known.

The specimen sequenced was PBMCs. The receptor was derived from a woman aged 18 to 35 in good health and CMV-seropositive. This chain links TRBV7-8 with TRBJ2-3; D remains ambiguous. This CDR3 is CASSTGTDTQYF. CDR3 nucleotides: TGTGCCAGCAGCACGGGCACAGATACGCAGTATTTT.